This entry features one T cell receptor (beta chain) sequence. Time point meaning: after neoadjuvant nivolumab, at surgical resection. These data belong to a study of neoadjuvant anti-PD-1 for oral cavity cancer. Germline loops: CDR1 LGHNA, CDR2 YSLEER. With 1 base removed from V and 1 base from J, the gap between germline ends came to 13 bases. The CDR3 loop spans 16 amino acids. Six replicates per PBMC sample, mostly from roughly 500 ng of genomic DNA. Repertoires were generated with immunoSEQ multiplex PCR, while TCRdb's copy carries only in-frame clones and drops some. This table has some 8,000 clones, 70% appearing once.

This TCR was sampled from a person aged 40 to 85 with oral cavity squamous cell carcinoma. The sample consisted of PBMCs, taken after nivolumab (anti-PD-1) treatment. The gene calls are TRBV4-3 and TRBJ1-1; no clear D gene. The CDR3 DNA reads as TGCGCCAGCAGCCAAGGACTGGGCGGCCAGAACACTGAAGCTTTCTTT. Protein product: CASSQGLGGQNTEAFF.